This T cell receptor (beta chain) appears in the sequencing data of a study of T cells in narcolepsy. In the study overall: Healthy controls were enrolled alongside patients with narcolepsy type 1 or type 2. Broader study findings: Healthy controls reportedly lacked the autoreactive clonotypes serially found in patients' blood. Comparing one patient's CSF and blood CD4+ clonotypes highlighted HCRT- and TRIB2-specific autoreactive clonotypes.

This clone appeared once. Its antigen is unknown. Different DNA sequences within this sample yield the same CDR3. The assay was immunoSEQ multiplex PCR, and TCRdb's table has in-frame clones only and misses some. The sample contains 30,000 to 35,000 clones, roughly four fifths of which appear only once. Per the germline V gene, CDR1 is SGDLS and CDR2 is YYNGEE. Trimming left V 0 bases short and J 1 base short, with 8 bases between. The CDR3 runs 15 residues. The source material was CD45RA- memory CD4+ T cells from PBMCs. This chain connects TRBV9 to TRBJ2-1; a weak D match, TRBD2 (6 bases). The clonotype originates from a human donor with narcolepsy. The CDR3 DNA reads as TGTGCCAGCAGCGTAGGTGGGGGGTCCTACAATGAGCAGTTCTTC. This translates into CASSVGGGSYNEQFF. Based on the CDR3 plus reference TRBV9 and TRBJ2-1, the full variable domain is DSGVTQTPKHLITATGQRVTLRCSPRSGDLSVYWYQQSLDQGLQFLIQYYNGEERAKGNILERFSAQQFPDLHSELNLSSLELGDSALYFCASSVGGGSYNEQFFGPGTRLTVL.